A selection of T cell receptor beta chains follows, all from one sample in a study of blood T cell repertoires in COVID-19. Profiled with immunoSEQ multiplex PCR; TCRdb holds only in-frame clones, not every one. The sample records some 200,000 clones, approximately 90% being singletons. The specimen sequenced was peripheral blood. The receptors originated from a man older than 75 with acute or convalescent COVID-19. CDR3s include the opening cysteine and the closing phenylalanine or tryptophan. A D gene is named only where the DNA matches it firmly. The listing skips clone size in some rows; elsewhere it reads once, few, many or a size class.

J,D,size,V,CDR3,DNA
TRBJ1-5,-,-,TRBV11-2,CASSLGQNQPQHF,TGTGCCAGCAGCTTAGGACAGAATCAGCCCCAGCATTTT
TRBJ2-1,TRBD2,-,TRBV15,CATSAGASYNEQFF,TGTGCCACCAGTGCGGGAGCGTCCTACAATGAGCAGTTCTTC
TRBJ2-1,-,-,TRBV10-3,CAISESNRGNYNEQFF,TGTGCCATCAGTGAGTCGAATCGAGGAAACTACAATGAGCAGTTCTTC
TRBJ1-2,-,once,TRBV12-3/TRBV12-4,CASTRDFNYGYTF,TGTGCCAGCACCCGGGACTTTAACTATGGCTACACCTTC
TRBJ2-5,TRBD2,-,TRBV11-2,CASSPGLARSGQETQYF,TGTGCCAGCAGCCCCGGACTAGCCCGGAGTGGGCAAGAGACCCAGTACTTC
TRBJ1-6,TRBD1,-,TRBV7-2,CASSLGQGNNSPLHF,TGTGCCAGCAGCCTAGGACAGGGAAATAATTCACCCCTCCACTTT
TRBJ1-2,-,-,TRBV27,CASSSSGQAPFNYGYTF,TGTGCCAGCAGTTCCTCGGGACAAGCTCCTTTTAACTATGGCTACACCTTC
TRBJ2-1,TRBD2,-,TRBV24-1,CATSRPAGSHEQFF,TGTGCCACCAGTCGTCCAGCGGGAAGCCATGAGCAGTTCTTC
TRBJ1-4,-,-,TRBV30,CAWTSNGGREKLFF,TGTGCCTGGACCAGTAACGGGGGTCGTGAAAAACTGTTTTTT
TRBJ2-5,TRBD2,-,TRBV6-5,CASSYGLAGEEETQYF,TGTGCCAGCAGTTATGGTCTAGCGGGAGAAGAAGAGACCCAGTACTTC
TRBJ2-5,TRBD1,-,TRBV19,CASVDREETQYF,TGTGCCAGTGTGGACAGGGAAGAGACCCAGTACTTC
TRBJ2-1,-,-,TRBV7-9,CASSVQGNEQFF,TGTGCCAGCAGCGTACAGGGCAATGAGCAGTTCTTC
TRBJ1-6,TRBD1,-,TRBV27,CASRLQGAGYNSPLHF,TGTGCCAGCAGGCTACAGGGGGCAGGGTATAATTCACCCCTCCACTTT